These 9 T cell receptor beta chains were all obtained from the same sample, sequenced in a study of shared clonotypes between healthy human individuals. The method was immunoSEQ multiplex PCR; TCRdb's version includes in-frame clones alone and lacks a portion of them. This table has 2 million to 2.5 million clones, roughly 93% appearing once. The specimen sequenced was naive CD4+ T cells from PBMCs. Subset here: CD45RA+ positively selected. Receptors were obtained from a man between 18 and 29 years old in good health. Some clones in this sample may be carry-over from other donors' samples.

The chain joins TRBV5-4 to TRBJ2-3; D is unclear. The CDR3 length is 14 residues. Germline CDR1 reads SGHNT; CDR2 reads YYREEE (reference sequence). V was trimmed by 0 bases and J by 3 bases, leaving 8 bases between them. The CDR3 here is CASSLDPVTDTQYF. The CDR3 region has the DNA TGTGCCAGCAGCTTGGATCCAGTTACAGATACGCAGTATTTT.

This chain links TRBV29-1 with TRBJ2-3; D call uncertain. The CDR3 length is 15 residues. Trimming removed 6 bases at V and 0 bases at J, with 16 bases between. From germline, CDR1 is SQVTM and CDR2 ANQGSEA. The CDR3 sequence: CSVLPIRASTDTQYF. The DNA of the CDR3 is TGCAGCGTCTTACCTATCCGGGCGAGCACAGATACGCAGTATTTT.

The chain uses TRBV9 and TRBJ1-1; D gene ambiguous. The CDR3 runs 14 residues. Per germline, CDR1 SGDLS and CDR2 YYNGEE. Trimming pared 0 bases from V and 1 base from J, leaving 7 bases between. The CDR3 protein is CASSVGVANTEAFF. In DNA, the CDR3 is TGTGCCAGCAGCGTAGGGGTAGCGAACACTGAAGCTTTCTTT.

In DNA form, the CDR3 reads TGCGCCAGCAGCTCTCCACCCGGGACTAGCGGGAGGGATACCAATGAGCAGTTCTTC. As protein: CASSSPPGTSGRDTNEQFF. The chain is built from TRBV5-1 and TRBJ2-1, with 16 bases lining up with TRBD2. CDR1 and CDR2 (germline): SGHRS, YFSETQ. Losses at the gene ends were 3 bases for V and 6 bases for J; bases not matched to a gene: 12. This CDR3 has 19 amino acids. Full variable domain (outside the CDR3, taken from reference TRBV5-1 and TRBJ2-1): KAGVTQTPRYLIKTRGQQVTLSCSPISGHRSVSWYQQTPGQGLQFLFEYFSETQRNKGNFPGRFSGRQFSNSRSEMNVSTLELGDSALYLCASSSPPGTSGRDTNEQFFGPGTRLTVL.

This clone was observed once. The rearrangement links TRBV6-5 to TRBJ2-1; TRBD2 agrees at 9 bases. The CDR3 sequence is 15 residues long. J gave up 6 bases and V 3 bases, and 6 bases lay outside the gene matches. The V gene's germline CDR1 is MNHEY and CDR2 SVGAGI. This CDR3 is CASSYGGSGSNEQFF. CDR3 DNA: TGTGCCAGCAGTTATGGGGGTAGCGGGAGCAATGAGCAGTTCTTC.

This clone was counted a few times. The DNA of the CDR3 is TGCGCCAGCAGCCAACCTCGATATAGGCCGGAGAACACTGAAGCTTTCTTT. Amino acid sequence: CASSQPRYRPENTEAFF. The chain couples TRBV4-1 to TRBJ1-1, with no clear D. The V gene's germline CDR1 is MGHRA and CDR2 YSYEKL. The CDR3 extends over 17 amino acids. V lost 2 bases and J lost 1, with 17 bases in between.

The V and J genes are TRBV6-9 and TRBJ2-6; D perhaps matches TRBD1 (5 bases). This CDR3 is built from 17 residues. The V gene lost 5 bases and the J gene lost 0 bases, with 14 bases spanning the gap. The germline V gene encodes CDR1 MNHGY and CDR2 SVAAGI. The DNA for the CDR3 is TGTGCCAGCAGTCACAGGTCTCCCGGCTCTGGGGCCAACGTCCTGACTTTC. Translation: CASSHRSPGSGANVLTF.

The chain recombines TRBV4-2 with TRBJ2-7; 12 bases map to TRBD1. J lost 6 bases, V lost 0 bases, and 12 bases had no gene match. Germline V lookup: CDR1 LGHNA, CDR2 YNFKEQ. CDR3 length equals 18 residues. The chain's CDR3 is CASSQELASGTGGGEQYF. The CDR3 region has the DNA TGTGCCAGCAGCCAAGAGTTAGCCTCCGGGACAGGGGGCGGCGAGCAGTACTTC.

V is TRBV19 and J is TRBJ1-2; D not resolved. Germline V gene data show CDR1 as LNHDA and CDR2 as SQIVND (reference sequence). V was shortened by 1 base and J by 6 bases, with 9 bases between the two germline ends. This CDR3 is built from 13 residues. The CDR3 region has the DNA TGTGCCAGTAGTATAGTCAGGAGGGATGGCTACACCTTC. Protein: CASSIVRRDGYTF.